The T cell receptor (beta chain) described here comes from a study of blood T cell repertoires in COVID-19. Across the whole study: T cells, B-cell-depleted T cells, or PBMCs supplied cDNA or gDNA.

Only in-frame clones appear in the TCRdb table, and some are missing; sequencing was by immunoSEQ multiplex PCR. This sample has about 58,000 clones, with approximately 91% found just once. The V gene's germline CDR1 is SGHRS and CDR2 YFSETQ. V was clipped by 3 bases and J by 1 base, with 11 bases between them. The CDR3 consists of 16 residues. The chain couples TRBV5-1 to TRBJ2-6, with D perhaps matching TRBD1 (5 bases). This receptor was identified in a woman aged 60-75 years with active COVID-19. The source material was peripheral blood. This CDR3 reads CASSSSGLSGANVLTF. The CDR3 DNA reads TGCGCCAGCAGCTCGTCAGGGTTGTCTGGGGCCAACGTCCTGACTTTC.